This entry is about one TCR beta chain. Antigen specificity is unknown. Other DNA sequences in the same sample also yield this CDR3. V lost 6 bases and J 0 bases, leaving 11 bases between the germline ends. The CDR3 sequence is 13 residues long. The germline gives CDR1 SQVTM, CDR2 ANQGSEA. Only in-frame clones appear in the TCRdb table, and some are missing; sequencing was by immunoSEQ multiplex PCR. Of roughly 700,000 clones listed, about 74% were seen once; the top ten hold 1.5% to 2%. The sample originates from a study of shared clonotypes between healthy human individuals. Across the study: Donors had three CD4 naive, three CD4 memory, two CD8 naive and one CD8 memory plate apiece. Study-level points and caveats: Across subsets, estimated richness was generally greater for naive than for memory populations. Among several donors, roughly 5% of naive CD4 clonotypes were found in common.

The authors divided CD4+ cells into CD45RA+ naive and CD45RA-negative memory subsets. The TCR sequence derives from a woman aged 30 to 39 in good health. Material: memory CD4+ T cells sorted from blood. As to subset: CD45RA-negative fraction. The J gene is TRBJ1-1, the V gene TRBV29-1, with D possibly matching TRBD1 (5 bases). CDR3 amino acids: CSVAGRMNTEAFF. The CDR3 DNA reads TGCAGCGTAGCGGGACGGATGAACACTGAAGCTTTCTTT.